One TCR beta chain is described in this entry. This CDR3 is built from 15 residues. The V gene end was trimmed by 5 bases and the J gene end by 6 bases; junction bases not matched to a gene: 13. The V gene's germline CDR1 is SGHTA and CDR2 FQGTGA. This specimen belongs to a study of CD8+ T cells in alopecia areata. Collection of lesional scalp punch biopsies and peripheral blood was performed in alopecia areata patients. Following extraction, RNA underwent reverse transcription to cDNA, which served as the sequencing template. Sequencing used immunoSEQ multiplex PCR; TCRdb keeps in-frame clones, though not all of them. The data show approximately 12,000 clones, around 60% seen once.

The sequence came from a human donor with alopecia areata. The source material was skin. This chain links TRBV7-3 with TRBJ2-7, with 7 bases matching TRBD2. CDR3 region: CASSATTSTLGEQYF. The DNA for the CDR3 is TGTGCCAGCAGCGCCACGACTAGCACCCTTGGCGAGCAGTACTTC.